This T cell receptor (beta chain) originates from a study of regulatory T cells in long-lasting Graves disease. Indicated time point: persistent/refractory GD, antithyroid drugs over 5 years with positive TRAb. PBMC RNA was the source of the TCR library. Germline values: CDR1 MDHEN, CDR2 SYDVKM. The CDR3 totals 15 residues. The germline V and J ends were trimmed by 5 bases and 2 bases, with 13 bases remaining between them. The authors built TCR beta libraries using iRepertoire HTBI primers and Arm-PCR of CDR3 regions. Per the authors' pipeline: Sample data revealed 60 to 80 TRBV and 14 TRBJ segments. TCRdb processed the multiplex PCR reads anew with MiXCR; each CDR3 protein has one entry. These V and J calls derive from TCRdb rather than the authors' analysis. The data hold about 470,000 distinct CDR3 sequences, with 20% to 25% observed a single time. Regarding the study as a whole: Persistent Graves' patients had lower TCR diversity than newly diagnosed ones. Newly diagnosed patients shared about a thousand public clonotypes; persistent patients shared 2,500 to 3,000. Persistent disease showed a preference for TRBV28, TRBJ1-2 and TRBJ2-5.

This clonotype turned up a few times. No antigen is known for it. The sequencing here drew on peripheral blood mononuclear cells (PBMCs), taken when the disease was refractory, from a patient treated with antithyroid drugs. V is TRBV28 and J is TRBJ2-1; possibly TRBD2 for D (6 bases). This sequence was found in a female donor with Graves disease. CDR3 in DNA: TGTGCCAGCAGTGACGGACTAACACCCTACAATGAGCAGTTCTTC. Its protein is CASSDGLTPYNEQFF.